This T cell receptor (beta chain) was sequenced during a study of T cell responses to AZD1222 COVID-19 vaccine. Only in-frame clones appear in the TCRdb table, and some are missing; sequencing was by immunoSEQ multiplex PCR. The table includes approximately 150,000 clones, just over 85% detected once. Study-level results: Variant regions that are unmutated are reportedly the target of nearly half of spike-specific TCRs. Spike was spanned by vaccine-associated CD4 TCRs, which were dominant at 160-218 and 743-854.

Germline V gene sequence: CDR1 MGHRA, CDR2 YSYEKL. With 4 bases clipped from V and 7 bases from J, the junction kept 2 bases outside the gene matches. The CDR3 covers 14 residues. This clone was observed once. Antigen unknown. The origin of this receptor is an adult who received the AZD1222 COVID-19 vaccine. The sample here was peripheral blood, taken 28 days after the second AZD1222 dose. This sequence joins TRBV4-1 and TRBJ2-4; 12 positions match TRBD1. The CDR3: CASSLGTGGNIQYF. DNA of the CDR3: TGCGCCAGCAGCCTCGGGACAGGGGGCAACATTCAGTACTTC.